These 23 T cell receptor beta chains were all obtained from the same sample, sequenced in a study of shared clonotypes between healthy human individuals. The protocol was immunoSEQ multiplex PCR, while the TCRdb copy is restricted to in-frame clones and leaves out a portion. The data contain roughly 1,500,000 clones, about 98.5% of them singletons. Material: naive CD4+ T cells sorted from blood. Subset noted: CD45RA+ positively selected. These TCRs come from a man aged 30-40 years in good health.

The chain is built from TRBV20-1 and TRBJ2-3, with D unclear. This CDR3 spans 10 amino acids. Germline-derived CDR1 and CDR2 are DFQATT and SNEGSKA (reference sequence). Trimming left V 4 bases short and J 8 bases short, with 7 bases between. The CDR3: CSANKATQYF. The CDR3 DNA sequence: TGCAGTGCTAATAAGGCTACGCAGTATTTT.

The chain links TRBV29-1 to TRBJ2-1; 16 nucleotides agree with TRBD2. The germline gives CDR1 SQVTM, CDR2 ANQGSEA. This CDR3 comprises 17 residues. The junction had 9 bases not matched to a gene; V was cut back by 4 bases and J by 6 bases. The CDR3 region is CSVAGLAGGTRGNEQFF. The CDR3 DNA reads as TGCAGCGTTGCGGGACTAGCGGGAGGGACGAGGGGCAATGAGCAGTTCTTC.

The chain couples TRBV10-3 to TRBJ1-1; D uncertain. From germline, CDR1 is ENHRY and CDR2 SYGVKD. V was pared by 3 bases and J by 2 bases, with 7 bases between. This CDR3 contains 13 residues. The CDR3 sequence: CAISDQRNTEAFF. CDR3 sequence (DNA): TGTGCCATCAGTGATCAGAGAAACACTGAAGCTTTCTTT.

The chain recombines TRBV18 with TRBJ2-7; no firm D call. V lost 6 bases and J 5 bases, leaving 8 bases between the germline ends. The V gene's germline CDR1 is KGHSH and CDR2 LQKENI. This CDR3 has 11 residues. The CDR3 loop reads CASSFSDEQYF. The CDR3, as DNA: TGTGCCAGCTCCTTTAGTGACGAGCAGTACTTC.

This chain joins TRBV11-2 and TRBJ1-1; tentative D call: TRBD1 (6 bases). The germline gives CDR1 SGHAT, CDR2 FQNNGV. This CDR3 is 16 amino acids long. The V end lost 2 bases, the J end lost 3 bases, and 16 bases lay between the germline ends. The CDR3 reads CASSLIHRDIHTEAFF. The CDR3 nucleotides are TGTGCCAGCAGCTTAATTCACCGGGACATCCACACTGAAGCTTTCTTT.

The V and J genes are TRBV7-9 and TRBJ2-1, with 9 positions matching TRBD2. This CDR3 contains 18 residues. The germline V gene has CDR1 SEHNR and CDR2 FQNEAQ (reference sequence). The trim removed 0 bases at V and 6 bases at J, leaving 12 bases unmatched. The CDR3: CASSLAPFGSGRSNEQFF. CDR3 DNA: TGTGCCAGCAGCTTAGCCCCTTTTGGTAGCGGGAGAAGCAATGAGCAGTTCTTC.

V usage is TRBV11-3 and J usage is TRBJ2-7; 8 positions agree with TRBD1. This CDR3 spans 14 amino acids. CDR1 and CDR2 from the germline V gene are SGHNT and YENEEA. Losses at the gene ends were 1 base for V and 7 bases for J; bases not matched to a gene: 6. CDR3 nucleotides: TGTGCCAGCAGCTTAGTACAGGGGGTAGGGGAGCAGTACTTC. Translation gives CASSLVQGVGEQYF.

As for this clone: Other DNA sequences of this sample code for an identical CDR3. The chain joins TRBV5-1 to TRBJ2-7, with D possibly being TRBD2 (6 bases). CDR3 length: 13 residues. Germline V gives CDR1 SGHRS, CDR2 YFSETQ. Trimming removed 0 bases from V and 6 bases from J, with 10 bases in between. The CDR3, as DNA: TGCGCCAGCAGCTTGGAGGGAGCGGGCGAGCAGTACTTC. As protein: CASSLEGAGEQYF.

The chain combines TRBV5-1 with TRBJ1-2; D is unclear. Germline CDR1 and CDR2: SGHRS and YFSETQ. Trimming stripped 0 bases from V and 2 bases from J, with 14 bases between. This CDR3 is built from 16 residues. CDR3 bases: TGCGCCAGCAGCTTGGTGGAGGGCAGAAGGAACTATGGCTACACCTTC. As protein: CASSLVEGRRNYGYTF.

The chain uses TRBV5-1 and TRBJ1-2; no definite D call. V dropped 0 bases and J dropped 4 bases, with 10 bases sitting between them. The germline CDR1 and CDR2 sequences are SGHRS and YFSETQ. The CDR3 spans 14 residues. The CDR3 region is CASSLDVPSYGYTF. Written as DNA, the CDR3 is TGCGCCAGCAGCTTGGATGTCCCGTCCTATGGCTACACCTTC.

V is TRBV5-1 and J is TRBJ2-1, with TRBD2 identical over 8 bases. CDR1 is SGHRS and CDR2 is YFSETQ in the germline V gene. The V segment lost 0 bases and the J segment 5 bases; nucleotides outside the gene matches: 4. This CDR3 is built from 15 residues. In nucleotides, the CDR3 is TGCGCCAGCAGCTTGGTCCTAGCGGGCCACAATGAGCAGTTCTTC. This sequence encodes CASSLVLAGHNEQFF.

This clone was seen once. The J gene is TRBJ2-5, the V gene TRBV14; D is unclear. The J call may not be correct, given that the DNA end is closer to TRBJ2-7. In germline, CDR1 is SGHDN, CDR2 FVKESK. The CDR3 has 11 amino acids. CDR3 in amino acids: CASSASNEQYF. CDR3 nucleotides: TGTGCCAGCAGCGCCTCTAACGAGCAGTACTTC.

With regard to this clone: Other DNA variants within this sample encode the same CDR3. The chain combines TRBV29-1 with TRBJ2-5, with D possibly being TRBD1 (6 bases). The germline CDR1 and CDR2 sequences are SQVTM and ANQGSEA. The CDR3 is 12 residues long. V was clipped by 6 bases and J by 2 bases, with 10 bases between them. The DNA of the CDR3 is TGCAGCGTCAATCAGGGGCAAGAGACCCAGTACTTC. This translates into CSVNQGQETQYF. Full variable domain (outside the CDR3, taken from reference TRBV29-1 and TRBJ2-5): SAVISQKPSRDICQRGTSLTIQCQVDSQVTMMFWYRQQPGQSLTLIATANQGSEATYESGFVIDKFPISRPNLTFSTLTVSNMSPEDSSIYLCSVNQGQETQYFGPGTRLLVL.

This chain uses TRBV20-1 with TRBJ1-4, with D unclear. This CDR3 has 11 residues. The germline gives CDR1 DFQATT, CDR2 SNEGSKA (reference sequence). V was cut by 2 bases and J by 8 bases, with 6 bases left in between. The CDR3, as DNA: TGCAGTGCTAGATTTAGGGAAAAACTGTTTTTT. It encodes CSARFREKLFF.

The chain uses TRBV6-1 and TRBJ2-7; TRBD1 aligns across 9 bases. Germline V gives CDR1 MNHNS, CDR2 SASEGT. This CDR3 has 14 amino acids. The junction had 14 bases not matched to a gene; V was cut back by 8 bases and J by 9 bases. CDR3 region: CASLDRGLAGAQYF. The CDR3 bases are TGTGCCAGCTTGGACAGGGGCCTAGCCGGGGCGCAGTACTTC.

This clone was observed once. The chain is built from TRBV6-6 and TRBJ2-3; TRBD2 agrees at 7 bases. Looked up from germline, CDR1 is MNHNY and CDR2 is SVGAGI (reference sequence). The trim removed 10 bases at V and 2 bases at J, leaving 3 bases unmatched. The CDR3 length is 12 residues. CDR3 nucleotides: TGTGCCACTAGCGGTTTCACAGATACGCAGTATTTT. Translated, it gives CATSGFTDTQYF.

The chain employs TRBV28 and TRBJ1-2, with D tentatively TRBD1 (5 bases). Germline lookup yields CDR1 MDHEN and CDR2 SYDVKM. This CDR3 spans 13 amino acids. V was cut by 6 bases and J by 4 bases, with 12 bases left in between. CDR3 in DNA: TGTGCCAGCAGGAGGGACTCCAGCTATGGCTACACCTTC. It encodes CASRRDSSYGYTF.

The CDR3 loop is CASSQAGSYEQYF. CDR3 sequence (DNA): TGTGCCAGCAGCCAAGCCGGGTCCTACGAGCAGTACTTC. The chain links TRBV4-2 to TRBJ2-7, with D hard to call. The germline V gene encodes CDR1 LGHNA and CDR2 YNFKEQ. Trimming pared 1 base from V and 1 base from J, leaving 5 bases between. CDR3 size: 13 residues.

The sample holds a few counts of this clone. The chain is built from TRBV29-1 and TRBJ2-7, with TRBD1 matching over 8 bases. The CDR3 spans 11 residues. Germline assignment: CDR1 SQVTM and CDR2 ANQGSEA. V lost 7 bases, J lost 3 bases, and 2 bases stayed unmatched. The CDR3 reads CSAGQDYEQYF. DNA of the CDR3: TGCAGCGCGGGACAGGACTACGAGCAGTACTTC.

This clone was recorded once. This sequence joins TRBV28 and TRBJ1-1, with D possibly being TRBD1 (5 bases). V gave up 2 bases and J gave up 0 bases, with 7 bases separating them. Germline CDR1 is MDHEN and CDR2 is SYDVKM. The CDR3 sequence is 14 residues long. In DNA form, the CDR3 reads TGTGCCAGCAGTTTAGACAGATTGAACACTGAAGCTTTCTTT. Amino acids: CASSLDRLNTEAFF.

V and J are TRBV29-1 and TRBJ2-5; 11 nucleotides match TRBD2. After removal of 7 bases from V and 3 bases from J, the junction contained 13 bases not matched to a gene. Germline V gene data show CDR1 as SQVTM and CDR2 as ANQGSEA. The CDR3 consists of 16 residues. The DNA for the CDR3 is TGCAGCGGGGCGGGTACCGGGACTAGCGGAGAAGAGACCCAGTACTTC. Its translation is CSGAGTGTSGEETQYF.

As DNA, the CDR3 is TGTGCCAGTAGGAGTATAGGATTATGGGGGCAGGGCGACACTGAAGCTTTCTTT. This codes for CASRSIGLWGQGDTEAFF. The genes are TRBV19 and TRBJ1-1; D is possibly TRBD1 (6 bases). The germline V and J ends were trimmed by 6 bases and 3 bases, with 26 bases remaining between them. This CDR3 has 18 amino acids. Looked up from germline, CDR1 is LNHDA and CDR2 is SQIVND (reference sequence).

The V and J genes are TRBV5-1 and TRBJ1-5, with D hard to call. V lost 0 bases, J lost 2 bases, and 9 bases lay in between. Germline CDR1 reads SGHRS; CDR2 reads YFSETQ. CDR3 size: 15 residues. Here the CDR3 DNA reads TGCGCCAGCAGCTTGGGATCCGGTGGCAATCAGCCCCAGCATTTT. Its protein is CASSLGSGGNQPQHF. Filled out from reference TRBV5-1 and TRBJ1-5, the complete variable domain reads KAGVTQTPRYLIKTRGQQVTLSCSPISGHRSVSWYQQTPGQGLQFLFEYFSETQRNKGNFPGRFSGRQFSNSRSEMNVSTLELGDSALYLCASSLGSGGNQPQHFGDGTRLSIL.